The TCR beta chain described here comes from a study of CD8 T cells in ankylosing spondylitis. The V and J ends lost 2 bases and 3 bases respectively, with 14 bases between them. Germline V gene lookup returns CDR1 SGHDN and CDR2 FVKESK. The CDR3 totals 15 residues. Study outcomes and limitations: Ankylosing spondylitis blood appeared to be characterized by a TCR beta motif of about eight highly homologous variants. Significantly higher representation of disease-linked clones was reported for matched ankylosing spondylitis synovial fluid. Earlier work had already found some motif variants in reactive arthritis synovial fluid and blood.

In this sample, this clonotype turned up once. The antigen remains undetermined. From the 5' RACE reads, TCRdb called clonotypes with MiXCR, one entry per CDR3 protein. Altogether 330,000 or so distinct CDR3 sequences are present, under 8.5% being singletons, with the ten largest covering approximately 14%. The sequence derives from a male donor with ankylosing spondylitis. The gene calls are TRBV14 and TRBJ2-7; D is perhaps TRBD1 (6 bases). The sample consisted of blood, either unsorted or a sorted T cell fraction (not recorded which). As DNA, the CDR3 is TGTGCCAGCAGCCAACCATTGGGGACACTCTACGAGCAGTACTTC. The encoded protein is CASSQPLGTLYEQYF.